This entry lists 8 T cell receptor beta chains sequenced from one sample in a study of T cell responses to AZD1222 COVID-19 vaccine. Assay: immunoSEQ multiplex PCR; the TCRdb copy retains only in-frame clones and omits some. The sample yields 84,000 or so clones, nearly 90% seen once. This material consisted of peripheral blood, taken on day 0 of AZD1222 vaccination. Receptors were obtained from an adult in good health.

This chain connects TRBV5-1 to TRBJ1-4, with no clear D. The germline CDR1 and CDR2 sequences are SGHRS and YFSETQ. The V gene lost 0 bases and the J gene lost 2 bases, with 8 bases spanning the gap. The CDR3 runs to 15 residues. In nucleotides, the CDR3 is TGCGCCAGCAGCTTGGGTGGGTCCACTAATGAAAAACTGTTTTTT. This encodes CASSLGGSTNEKLFF.

In this sample, this clone turned up once. This sequence joins TRBV5-6 and TRBJ1-2; D is perhaps TRBD1 (5 bases). Per the germline V gene, CDR1 is SGHDT and CDR2 is YYEEEE. Trimming took off 4 bases at V and 4 bases at J, with 11 bases between the two ends. This CDR3 spans 13 amino acids. CDR3 DNA: TGTGCCAGCAGCACCGCAGGGACCTATGGCTACACCTTC. This encodes CASSTAGTYGYTF.

The chain couples TRBV19 to TRBJ2-5; possible D gene TRBD2, 6 bases. This CDR3 spans 17 amino acids. CDR1 and CDR2 from the germline V gene are LNHDA and SQIVND (reference sequence). With 0 bases removed from V and 5 bases from J, the gap between germline ends came to 19 bases. The CDR3 DNA sequence: TGTGCCAGTAGTATAGATAATAAATGGGGGAGGCACGAGACCCAGTACTTC. Translated: CASSIDNKWGRHETQYF.

V usage is TRBV3-1 (or the pseudogene TRBV3-2) and J usage is TRBJ2-4, with D uncertain. The CDR3 runs 12 residues. V was clipped by 6 bases and J by 1 base, with 4 bases between them. Germline lookup yields CDR1 LGHDT and CDR2 YNNKEL (reference sequence). This CDR3 reads CASRSAKNIQYF. CDR3 DNA sequence: TGTGCCAGCAGGTCCGCCAAAAACATTCAGTACTTC.

This chain links TRBV3-1 (or the pseudogene TRBV3-2) with TRBJ2-7; the D is unclear. V was cut by 4 bases and J by 7 bases, with 14 bases left in between. The CDR3 contains 13 residues. Germline loops: CDR1 LGHDT, CDR2 YNNKEL (reference sequence). CDR3 loop: CASSLERAREQYF. In DNA, the CDR3 is TGTGCCAGCAGCCTGGAAAGGGCACGGGAGCAGTACTTC.

The chain uses TRBV7-3 and TRBJ2-6, with 8 bases fitting TRBD1. The CDR3 spans 18 residues. V shed 5 bases and J 2 bases; nucleotides not matched to a gene: 11. The germline CDR1 and CDR2 sequences are SGHTA and FQGTGA. CDR3 region: CASSGKGQGGPGANVLTF. The CDR3 nucleotides are TGTGCCAGCAGCGGAAAAGGACAGGGAGGCCCTGGGGCCAACGTCCTGACTTTC. The full variable domain, rest sourced from reference TRBV7-3 and TRBJ2-6, is GAGVSQTPSNKVTEKGKYVELRCDPISGHTALYWYRQSLGQGPEFLIYFQGTGAADDSGLPNDRFFAVRPEGSVSTLKIQRTERGDSAVYLCASSGKGQGGPGANVLTFGAGSRLTVL.

The chain recombines TRBV7-6 with TRBJ2-7; either TRBD1 or TRBD2 may supply D (6 bases each). CDR3 length equals 16 residues. Germline CDR1 and CDR2: SGHVS and FNYEAQ. The ends were cut back, 5 bases at V and 3 bases at J, with 20 bases in the middle. The chain's CDR3 is CASSPTGAGSFYEQYF. The CDR3 nucleotides are TGTGCCAGCAGCCCTACGGGGGCAGGATCCTTCTACGAGCAGTACTTC.

This rearrangement joins TRBV5-6 to TRBJ2-1; possible D gene TRBD2, 5 bases. Trimming pared 2 bases from V and 8 bases from J, leaving 8 bases between. CDR1 and CDR2 from the germline V gene are SGHDT and YYEEEE. The CDR3 totals 12 residues. The CDR3 loop is CASSLAVDEQFF. For the CDR3, the DNA is TGTGCCAGCAGCTTAGCGGTCGATGAGCAGTTCTTC.